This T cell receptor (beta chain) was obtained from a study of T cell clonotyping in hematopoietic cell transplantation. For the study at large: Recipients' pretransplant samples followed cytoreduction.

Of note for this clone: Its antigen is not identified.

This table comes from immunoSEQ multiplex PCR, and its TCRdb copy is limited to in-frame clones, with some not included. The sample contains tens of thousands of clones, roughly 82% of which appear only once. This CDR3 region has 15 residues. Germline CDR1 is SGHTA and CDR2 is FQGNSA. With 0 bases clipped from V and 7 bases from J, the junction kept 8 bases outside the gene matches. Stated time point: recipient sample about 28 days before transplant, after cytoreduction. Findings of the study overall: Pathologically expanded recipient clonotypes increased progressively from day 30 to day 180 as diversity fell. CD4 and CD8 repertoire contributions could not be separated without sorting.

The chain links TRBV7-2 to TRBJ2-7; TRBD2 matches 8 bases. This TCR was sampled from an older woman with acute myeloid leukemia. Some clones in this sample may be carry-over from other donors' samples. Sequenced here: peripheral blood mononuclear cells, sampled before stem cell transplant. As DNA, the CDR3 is TGTGCCAGCAGCTTAGCCGGGACTAGTGCTACGGAGCAGTACTTC. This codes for CASSLAGTSATEQYF.